The next 32 T cell receptor beta chains were all read from a single sample in a study of T cell repertoires in cytomegalovirus infection. These receptors' targets are unknown. One entry per CDR3 protein results from TCRdb running MiXCR on the reads. This sample has approximately 73,000 distinct CDR3 sequences, with roughly 39% found just once. Sequences were derived from CD8+ T cells from cultured PBMCs, sampled from culture after CMV antigen stimulation. Source of these receptors: a human donor in good health (CMV status not recorded). Some clones in this sample may be carry-over from other donors' samples.

This chain connects TRBV7-6 to TRBJ2-3, with TRBD2 matching 9 bases. The CDR3 contains 16 residues. V shed 6 bases and J 3 bases; nucleotides not matched to a gene: 10. Germline V gene lookup returns CDR1 SGHVS and CDR2 FNYEAQ. The CDR3 sequence is CASSSGLAKFTDTQYF. Here the CDR3 DNA reads TGTGCCAGCAGTTCCGGACTAGCGAAATTTACAGATACGCAGTATTTT. The variable domain in full, completed from reference TRBV7-6 and TRBJ2-3, reads GAGVSQSPRYKVTKRGQDVALRCDPISGHVSLYWYRQALGQGPEFLTYFNYEAQQDKSGLPNDRFSAERPEGSISTLTIQRTEQRDSAMYRCASSSGLAKFTDTQYFGPGTRLTVL.

V and J are TRBV5-8 and TRBJ2-5, with D uncertain. V gave up 4 bases and J gave up 5 bases, with 12 bases separating them. This CDR3 spans 13 amino acids. CDR1 is SGHTS and CDR2 is YDEGEE in the germline V gene. The CDR3 spells CASSTEWKETQYF. In DNA form, the CDR3 reads TGTGCCAGCAGCACCGAATGGAAGGAGACCCAGTACTTC.

The J gene is TRBJ2-7, the V gene TRBV7-8, with D unclear. The CDR3 is made up of 11 amino acids. Trimming left V 5 bases short and J 5 bases short, with 7 bases between. Germline assignment: CDR1 SGHVS and CDR2 FQNEAQ. The CDR3 DNA is TGTGCCAGCAGCCCCTCGGACGAGCAGTACTTC. Translation gives CASSPSDEQYF.

The V and J genes are TRBV6-2 or TRBV6-3 and TRBJ2-7; 9 bases align to TRBD2. Trimming removed 8 bases from V and 3 bases from J; junction bases left unmatched: 8. From germline, CDR1 is MNHEY and CDR2 SVGEGT. CDR3 size: 14 residues. The DNA of the CDR3 is TGTGCCAGCGGGGAAGCGGGGGGAAACTACGAGCAGTACTTC. As protein: CASGEAGGNYEQYF.

V gene TRBV6-6 combines with J gene TRBJ1-5, with no clear D. The CDR3 totals 15 residues. Germline-derived CDR1 and CDR2 are MNHNY and SVGAGI (reference sequence). V lost 1 base, J lost 4 bases, and 11 bases lay in between. CDR3: CASSYLARRNQPQHF. The CDR3 DNA reads TGTGCCAGCAGTTACTTGGCACGGAGAAATCAGCCCCAGCATTTT.

The J gene is TRBJ1-2, the V gene TRBV10-3; D might be TRBD1 (5 bases). The CDR3 consists of 12 residues. V was shortened by 7 bases and J by 2 bases, with 8 bases between the two germline ends. The germline V gene has CDR1 ENHRY and CDR2 SYGVKD. The CDR3 protein is CAITGDNYGYTF. As DNA, the CDR3 is TGTGCCATCACGGGGGACAACTATGGCTACACCTTC.

CDR3 nucleotides: TGTGCCAGCAGCTTAGAAGGGGGGAACTATGGCTACACCTTC. Protein product: CASSLEGGNYGYTF. The V and J genes are TRBV7-6 and TRBJ1-2; possibly TRBD1 for D (6 bases). V was shortened by 1 base and J by 2 bases, with 8 bases between the two germline ends. Germline values: CDR1 SGHVS, CDR2 FNYEAQ. CDR3 size: 14 residues.

This clonotype was counted a few times. The rearrangement joins TRBV7-6 to TRBJ2-5; TRBD2 matches 7 bases. The germline CDR1 and CDR2 sequences are SGHVS and FNYEAQ. The CDR3 contains 16 residues. With 5 bases clipped from V and 2 bases from J, the junction kept 11 bases outside the gene matches. CDR3 nucleotide sequence: TGTGCCAGCAGCCCAAGCCTAGCGGAGAGACAAGAGACCCAGTACTTC. Translating it yields CASSPSLAERQETQYF.

This clonotype showed up just a few times. The chain employs TRBV5-6 and TRBJ1-2, with TRBD1 identical over 8 bases. CDR1 is SGHDT, CDR2 YYEEEE, per germline. The J segment lost 2 bases and the V segment lost 4 bases, leaving 1 base of the junction unmatched. The CDR3 loop spans 13 amino acids. The CDR3 nucleotides read TGTGCCAGCAGCCGGGACAGGAACTATGGCTACACCTTC. This sequence encodes CASSRDRNYGYTF. The full variable domain, its missing parts supplied by reference TRBV5-6 and TRBJ1-2, is DAGVTQSPTHLIKTRGQQVTLRCSPKSGHDTVSWYQQALGQGPQFIFQYYEEEERQRGNFPDRFSGHQFPNYSSELNVNALLLGDSALYLCASSRDRNYGYTFGSGTRLTVV.

This clonotype has just one count. V usage is TRBV7-9 and J usage is TRBJ2-7; D remains ambiguous. CDR1 and CDR2 from the germline V gene are SEHNR and FQNEAQ (reference sequence). The CDR3 runs to 14 residues. Trimming stripped 5 bases from V and 1 base from J, with 12 bases between. Written as DNA, the CDR3 is TGTGCCAGCAGCCTAGTGGCCCGTTCCTACGAGCAGTACTTC. It is translated as CASSLVARSYEQYF.

The chain carries TRBV4-1 and TRBJ1-1; no reliable D call. In germline, CDR1 is MGHRA, CDR2 YSYEKL. CDR3 length equals 14 residues. Trimming left V 1 base short and J 0 bases short, with 6 bases between. The CDR3 loop is CASSQVKVNTEAFF. CDR3 nucleotides: TGCGCCAGCAGCCAAGTTAAGGTGAACACTGAAGCTTTCTTT.

This clonotype has more than one count but fewer than ten. The J gene is TRBJ2-1, the V gene TRBV7-8; no clear D. Germline V gene lookup returns CDR1 SGHVS and CDR2 FQNEAQ. The CDR3 runs to 11 residues. Trimming took off 8 bases at V and 8 bases at J, with 10 bases between the two ends. Written as DNA, the CDR3 is TGTGCCAGCGCCTCCCCTGATGAGCAGTTCTTC. As protein: CASASPDEQFF.

The J gene is TRBJ1-1, the V gene TRBV2; 7 bases match TRBD1. Per germline, CDR1 SNHLY and CDR2 FYNNEI. After removal of 6 bases from V and 1 base from J, the junction contained 5 bases not matched to a gene. This CDR3 is built from 14 residues. The CDR3 DNA follows: TGTGCCAGCAGAACAGGGGAGGGGAACACTGAAGCTTTCTTT. The encoded protein is CASRTGEGNTEAFF.

The chain employs TRBV7-3 and TRBJ1-6; no definite D call. Germline lookup yields CDR1 SGHTA and CDR2 FQGTGA. The CDR3 runs 13 residues. V shed 5 bases and J shed 6 bases, with 8 bases lying between them. CDR3 sequence reads: CASSRDLNSPLHF. Written as DNA, the CDR3 is TGTGCCAGCAGCCGCGACCTTAATTCACCCCTCCACTTT.

The J gene is TRBJ2-4, the V gene TRBV12-3 or TRBV12-4, with a weak D call TRBD2 (6 bases). The V end lost 1 base, the J end lost 6 bases, and 13 bases lay between the germline ends. This CDR3 comprises 15 residues. The chain's CDR3 is CASSLDAAGPNIQYF. CDR3 nucleotide sequence: TGTGCCAGCAGTTTAGATGCGGCGGGACCAAACATTCAGTACTTC.

The chain links TRBV20-1 to TRBJ1-2; TRBD1 matches at 7 bases. The CDR3 length is 13 residues. The germline V gene has CDR1 DFQATT and CDR2 SNEGSKA (reference sequence). The ends lost 5 bases at V and 4 bases at J; junction bases unmatched: 7. In DNA, the CDR3 is TGCAGTGCTCCGACAGGGCTGAGCTATGGCTACACCTTC. Protein: CSAPTGLSYGYTF.

This clonotype was detected a few times. V gene TRBV4-1 combines with J gene TRBJ2-3, with D possibly being TRBD1 (6 bases). CDR1 and CDR2 from the germline V gene are MGHRA and YSYEKL. The CDR3 length is 18 residues. V lost 4 bases, J lost 2 bases, and 22 bases lay in between. CDR3 amino acids: CASSLIASLQGYTDTQYF. The CDR3, as DNA: TGCGCCAGCAGCCTCATCGCCAGCTTACAGGGTTACACAGATACGCAGTATTTT.

This clonotype has a handful of counts. V usage is TRBV20-1 and J usage is TRBJ1-4, with D perhaps matching TRBD1 (5 bases). This CDR3 contains 15 residues. Trimming took 0 bases from V and 0 from J, leaving 8 bases between them. Germline V lookup: CDR1 DFQATT, CDR2 SNEGSKA (reference sequence). Here the CDR3 DNA reads TGCAGTGCTAGAGAGGGGCAGACAACTAATGAAAAACTGTTTTTT. Translating it yields CSAREGQTTNEKLFF.

The chain has TRBV12-3 or TRBV12-4 and TRBJ1-1; D is unresolved. The CDR3 extends over 18 amino acids. V was trimmed by 5 bases and J by 0 bases, leaving 22 bases between them. This chain's CDR3 is CASSRPGPSYRMNTEAFF. The DNA for the CDR3 is TGTGCCAGCAGTCGCCCGGGCCCTTCGTATCGGATGAACACTGAAGCTTTCTTT.

As concerns this clonotype: One junction end disagrees with the germline gene, perhaps due to a read error. The chain couples TRBV7-8 to TRBJ2-3, with D perhaps TRBD2 (7 bases). Germline V gene sequence: CDR1 SGHVS, CDR2 FQNEAQ. The CDR3 extends over 12 amino acids. CDR3: CASSLGAGAQGF. The CDR3 nucleotides are TGTGCCAGCAGCCTTGGCGCGGGGGCGCAGGGTTTT.

The chain has TRBV2 and TRBJ2-6, with TRBD1 identical over 9 bases. This CDR3 region has 16 residues. The trim removed 4 bases at V and 0 bases at J, leaving 1 base unmatched. CDR1 is SNHLY, CDR2 FYNNEI, per germline. The CDR3 region is CASSGGQGSGANVLTF. CDR3 DNA sequence: TGTGCCAGCAGTGGGGGACAGGGCTCTGGGGCCAACGTCCTGACTTTC.

This clonotype was recorded a few times. This chain links TRBV28 with TRBJ2-7; D unresolved. The CDR3 has 14 amino acids. The V end was cut by 2 bases, the J end by 0 bases, with 8 bases between. Germline-derived CDR1 and CDR2 are MDHEN and SYDVKM. CDR3 sequence reads: CASSLASFSYEQYF. The CDR3 DNA follows: TGTGCCAGCAGTTTAGCCTCTTTCTCCTACGAGCAGTACTTC.

This clonotype has only a few counts. V and J are TRBV6-1 and TRBJ2-3; D remains unclear. V gave up 8 bases and J gave up 5 bases, with 11 bases separating them. CDR1 MNHNS and CDR2 SASEGT come from the germline V gene. This CDR3 is 12 amino acids long. CDR3 in DNA: TGTGCCAGCGCGGTCCCAGAAGATACGCAGTATTTT. Translating gives CASAVPEDTQYF.

The chain employs TRBV6-5 and TRBJ1-4; 7 bases match TRBD1. V trimming: 6 bases; J trimming: 10 bases; junction bases outside the gene matches: 26. This CDR3 comprises 19 residues. CDR1 and CDR2 from the germline V gene are MNHEY and SVGAGI. The CDR3 region is CASSRRRSDREQLDGKLFF. CDR3 in DNA: TGTGCCAGCAGCCGACGGAGAAGCGACAGGGAACAACTAGACGGAAAACTGTTTTTT.

The chain uses TRBV19 and TRBJ1-3; TRBD1 is a possible D gene (6 bases). CDR3 length equals 15 residues. Per the germline V gene, CDR1 is LNHDA and CDR2 is SQIVND (reference sequence). The V end lost 7 bases, the J end lost 4 bases, and 17 bases lay between the germline ends. The CDR3 region is CASTSTGEVGNTIYF. The CDR3 DNA sequence: TGTGCCAGTACTTCGACAGGAGAGGTCGGAAACACCATATATTTT. Full variable domain (missing parts from reference TRBV19 and TRBJ1-3): DGGITQSPKYLFRKEGQNVTLSCEQNLNHDAMYWYRQDPGQGLRLIYYSQIVNDFQKGDIAEGYSVSREKKESFPLTVTSAQKNPTAFYLCASTSTGEVGNTIYFGEGSWLTVV.

The J gene is TRBJ1-1, the V gene TRBV20-1; no clear D. The ends were cut back, 1 base at V and 3 bases at J, with 6 bases in the middle. Germline-derived CDR1 and CDR2 are DFQATT and SNEGSKA (reference sequence). The CDR3 sequence is 12 residues long. CDR3 residues: CSARARDTEAFF. In DNA, the CDR3 is TGCAGTGCTAGAGCTAGAGACACTGAAGCTTTCTTT.

The sample holds many counts of this clonotype. The chain is built from TRBV12-3 or TRBV12-4 and TRBJ2-1; D gene unclear. Trimming left V 2 bases short and J 2 bases short, with 13 bases between. This CDR3 has 16 amino acids. The CDR3 loop is CASSLMAPPPYNEQFF. The CDR3 bases are TGTGCCAGCAGTTTAATGGCTCCTCCACCCTACAATGAGCAGTTCTTC.

This clonotype appeared a few times. The genes are TRBV4-2 and TRBJ1-2, with 12 bases identical to TRBD1. Germline values: CDR1 LGHNA, CDR2 YNFKEQ. The CDR3 is 17 residues long. Trimming cost V 0 bases and J 9 bases; bases outside gene matches: 11. In DNA, the CDR3 is TGTGCCAGCAGCCAAGATCTAACCGGGACAGGGGGCTGGAGCTACACCTTC. This codes for CASSQDLTGTGGWSYTF.

This clonotype was recorded a few times. This sequence joins TRBV13 and TRBJ2-7; TRBD1 aligns across 8 bases. Germline trimming cut 5 bases from V and 1 base from J; bases unmatched to any gene: 7. Germline V gene data show CDR1 as PRHDT and CDR2 as FYEKMQ (reference sequence). CDR3 length: 15 residues. Written as DNA, the CDR3 is TGTGCCAGCAGCCCTTTACGACAGGGGTCCTACGAGCAGTACTTC. This codes for CASSPLRQGSYEQYF. Using reference TRBV13 and TRBJ2-7 for the parts outside the CDR3, the full variable domain is AAGVIQSPRHLIKEKRETATLKCYPIPRHDTVYWYQQGPGQDPQFLISFYEKMQSDKGSIPDRFSAQQFSDYHSELNMSSLELGDSALYFCASSPLRQGSYEQYFGPGTRLTVT.

This clonotype showed up just a few times. This rearrangement joins TRBV6-1 to TRBJ2-5; a possible D gene is TRBD2 (5 bases). Trimming removed 5 bases from V and 4 bases from J, with 17 bases in between. This CDR3 is 15 amino acids long. Germline CDR1 and CDR2: MNHNS and SASEGT. This CDR3 is CASSYLDSPGETQYF. Here the CDR3 DNA reads TGTGCCAGCAGTTACCTGGACTCTCCCGGAGAGACCCAGTACTTC.

This clonotype was seen a few times. The chain couples TRBV7-8 to TRBJ1-1; no clear D gene. Trimming removed 2 bases from V and 6 bases from J, with 28 bases in between. This CDR3 is 19 amino acids long. The V gene's germline CDR1 is SGHVS and CDR2 FQNEAQ. This CDR3 is CASSLTRVFAGDGRAEAFF. The CDR3 bases are TGTGCCAGCAGCTTAACTCGCGTTTTTGCCGGGGATGGCCGTGCTGAAGCTTTCTTT. Looking up the rest from reference TRBV7-8 and TRBJ1-1 gives the full variable domain: GAGVSQSPRYKVAKRGQDVALRCDPISGHVSLFWYQQALGQGPEFLTYFQNEAQLDKSGLPSDRFFAERPEGSVSTLKIQRTQQEDSAVYLCASSLTRVFAGDGRAEAFFGQGTRLTVV.

This clonotype was seen only a few times. V is TRBV10-3 and J is TRBJ2-5; the match to TRBD1 covers 8 bases. Germline V gene lookup returns CDR1 ENHRY and CDR2 SYGVKD. The CDR3 runs 15 residues. V trimming: 3 bases; J trimming: 0 bases; junction bases outside the gene matches: 3. The CDR3 bases are TGTGCCATCAGTGACCCGGACAGGGACCAAGAGACCCAGTACTTC. Protein product: CAISDPDRDQETQYF.